Each of the 7 T cell receptor beta chains below was sequenced from the same sample in a study of blood T cells in healthy people across ages. Alongside a J-beta primer mix, a sample-barcoded 5' primer served in a second PCR lasting about 6 to 12 cycles. TCRdb itself ran the 5' RACE reads through MiXCR, one entry per CDR3 protein. The sample yields under 800,000 distinct CDR3 sequences, roughly two fifths seen once. The specimen was blood. The source of these receptors is a woman aged 55-70 years in good health.

This clonotype is a singleton in its sample. The CDR3 sequence is CSSQGAANTEAFF. Written as DNA, the CDR3 is TGCAGCTCTCAGGGGGCCGCGAACACTGAAGCTTTCTTT. The V and J genes are TRBV29-1 and TRBJ1-1; TRBD1 aligns across 8 bases. Germline V gene lookup returns CDR1 SQVTM and CDR2 ANQGSEA. V lost 8 bases and J lost 1; bases outside the gene matches: 6. CDR3 size: 13 residues.

The gene calls are TRBV3-1 and TRBJ2-5; a possible D gene is TRBD2 (6 bases). Germline CDR1 reads LGHDT; CDR2 reads YNNKEL (reference sequence). The V end lost 1 base, the J end lost 11 bases, and 20 bases lay between the germline ends. The CDR3 length is 15 residues. The CDR3 coding sequence is TGTGCCAGCAGCCAAGGGGAGGTCTCGAACAATGAGCAGTACTTC. This translates into CASSQGEVSNNEQYF.

The V and J genes are TRBV9 and TRBJ2-3; D possibly corresponds to TRBD1 (5 bases). This CDR3 spans 17 amino acids. Trimming shortened V by 0 bases and J by 3 bases, and 17 bases separated the two germline ends. Germline V gives CDR1 SGDLS, CDR2 YYNGEE. As DNA, the CDR3 is TGTGCCAGCAGCGTAGTAGGGGCCCCACCGGAAACAGATACGCAGTATTTT. It translates to CASSVVGAPPETDTQYF.

V and J are TRBV7-4 and TRBJ2-7, with a weak D call TRBD2 (5 bases). The germline CDR1 and CDR2 sequences are SGHVT and SQSDAQ. Deletions cut 5 bases from V and 3 bases from J, with 20 bases between. The CDR3 covers 16 residues. In DNA form, the CDR3 reads TGTGCCAGCAGCGACGTGAAGGGCCGGGGAATCTACGAGCAGTACTTC. Translation gives CASSDVKGRGIYEQYF.

This sequence joins TRBV3-1 and TRBJ1-5; the D gene is possibly TRBD1 (5 bases). The CDR3 has 16 residues. The ends were cut back, 1 base at V and 5 bases at J, with 15 bases in the middle. Germline-derived CDR1 and CDR2 are LGHDT and YNNKEL (reference sequence). The CDR3 sequence is CASSQGWGEGDQPQHF. The CDR3 DNA follows: TGTGCCAGCAGCCAAGGGTGGGGGGAAGGGGATCAGCCCCAGCATTTT.

The chain links TRBV6-1 to TRBJ2-4; 15 bases align to TRBD2. Trimming took 6 bases from V and 0 from J; bases not matched to a gene: 6. The CDR3 has 18 amino acids. Looked up from germline, CDR1 is MNHNS and CDR2 is SASEGT. The CDR3 nucleotides are TGTGCCAGCAGACCGGGACTAGCGGGGGGATTAGCCAAAAACATTCAGTACTTC. Residues: CASRPGLAGGLAKNIQYF.

The V call is TRBV6-5, the J call TRBJ2-4; 12 bases line up with TRBD2. The junction had 12 bases not matched to a gene; V was cut back by 2 bases and J by 13 bases. CDR3 size: 16 residues. Germline-derived CDR1 and CDR2 are MNHEY and SVGAGI. DNA of the CDR3: TGTGCCAGCAGTTACCTGTCTAGCGGGAGGGCGAGGGAGCAGTACTTC. It specifies CASSYLSSGRAREQYF.